This TCR beta chain is from a study of blood T cell repertoires in COVID-19. CDR1 and CDR2 from the germline V gene are SGHAT and FQNNGV. The CDR3 is 11 amino acids. V lost 5 bases and J lost 10, with 9 bases in between. Source study methods: Scientists estimated how many nucleated cells there were by amplifying reference gene primers. Produced via immunoSEQ multiplex PCR; TCRdb's table is partial and in-frame only. D and trimming were read from the DNA, whereas the V and J calls and clone size are those reported in that table. Here the sample spans about 250,000 clones, around 85% being singletons. The chain couples TRBV11-2 to TRBJ2-1; D call uncertain. The specimen sequenced was peripheral blood. This clonotype originated in an older man with acute or convalescent COVID-19. The CDR3 DNA reads as TGTGCCAGCAGCCGTCTCGGGGAGCAGTTCTTC. This codes for CASSRLGEQFF.